A selection of T cell receptor beta chains follows, all from one sample in a study of CD8+ T cells in alopecia areata. Libraries were prepared by immunoSEQ multiplex PCR; TCRdb keeps only in-frame clonotypes and omits some of them. The table has 200,000 or so clones, 55% to 75% seen once; the top ten hold roughly 5.8%. The sample consisted of CD4+ T cells sorted from blood, taken at week 24, from a patient treated with tofacitinib. The receptors here all came from a human donor with alopecia areata. The CDR3 runs from the conserved cysteine through the conserved F or W. Fields, in order: J gene, D gene, clone size, V gene, CDR3 DNA, CDR3 protein. A D gene is named only where the DNA matches it firmly. Clone size is given for some rows only: seen once, a few or many times, or a class if the clone is expanded.

j_gene: TRBJ1-2
d_gene: TRBD1
abundance: .
v_gene: TRBV7-9
CDR3nt: TGTGCCAGCAGTCCCCTACGAGACAGGGCTGGCTACACCTTC
CDR3aa: CASSPLRDRAGYTF

j_gene: TRBJ2-6
d_gene: .
abundance: .
v_gene: TRBV23-1
CDR3nt: TGCGCCACCCTTGACCTCTCTGGGGCCAACGTCCTGACTTTC
CDR3aa: CATLDLSGANVLTF

j_gene: TRBJ1-5
d_gene: .
abundance: .
v_gene: TRBV4-1
CDR3nt: TGCGCCAGCAGCCAAGGTAGCCAGCCCCAGCATTTT
CDR3aa: CASSQGSQPQHF

j_gene: TRBJ1-2
d_gene: .
abundance: .
v_gene: TRBV6-5
CDR3nt: TGTGCCAGCAGTTTGCGCCGGGACAACCATGGCTACACCTTC
CDR3aa: CASSLRRDNHGYTF

j_gene: TRBJ1-2
d_gene: .
abundance: .
v_gene: TRBV10-3
CDR3nt: TGTGCCATCAGTGACAGAAACTATGGCTACACCTTC
CDR3aa: CAISDRNYGYTF

j_gene: TRBJ2-7
d_gene: .
abundance: .
v_gene: TRBV19
CDR3nt: TGTGCCAGTAGTGCGTCCTCCGGGGTACAGAGCTACGAGCAGTACTTC
CDR3aa: CASSASSGVQSYEQYF

j_gene: TRBJ2-7
d_gene: TRBD2
abundance: .
v_gene: TRBV10-3
CDR3nt: TGTGCCATCTGGACTAGCGGGAGCTACGAGCAGTACTTC
CDR3aa: CAIWTSGSYEQYF

j_gene: TRBJ2-5
d_gene: .
abundance: .
v_gene: TRBV6-5
CDR3nt: TGTGCCAGCAGTTACTCGCCCCAAGAGACCCAGTACTTC
CDR3aa: CASSYSPQETQYF

j_gene: TRBJ2-3
d_gene: .
abundance: few
v_gene: TRBV4-2
CDR3nt: TGTGCCAGCAGCCAAGACCCCCAGAGCGGAGCCGCAGATACGCAGTATTTT
CDR3aa: CASSQDPQSGAADTQYF

j_gene: TRBJ2-3
d_gene: TRBD2
abundance: few
v_gene: TRBV2
CDR3nt: TGTGCCAGCAGGCGACTAGCGGGAAACACAGATACGCAGTATTTT
CDR3aa: CASRRLAGNTDTQYF

j_gene: TRBJ2-7
d_gene: .
abundance: .
v_gene: TRBV6-5
CDR3nt: TGTGCCAGCAGTTACTCTCTGGGGGAGCAGTACTTC
CDR3aa: CASSYSLGEQYF

j_gene: TRBJ2-7
d_gene: TRBD1
abundance: once
v_gene: TRBV5-1
CDR3nt: TGCGCCAGCAGCCAACCGGGACAGGCCTCCTACGAGCAGTACTTC
CDR3aa: CASSQPGQASYEQYF

j_gene: TRBJ1-2
d_gene: .
abundance: few
v_gene: TRBV11-2
CDR3nt: TGTGCCAGCAGCTTAGAGCCCGGGAATGGCTACACCTTC
CDR3aa: CASSLEPGNGYTF

j_gene: TRBJ2-1
d_gene: TRBD2
abundance: .
v_gene: TRBV4-1
CDR3nt: TGCGCCAGCAGCGCCACTAGCGGGAATTACAATGAGCAGTTCTTC
CDR3aa: CASSATSGNYNEQFF

j_gene: TRBJ2-7
d_gene: .
abundance: .
v_gene: TRBV20-1
CDR3nt: TGCAGTGCAAGCCACGGTAACGAGCAGTACTTC
CDR3aa: CSASHGNEQYF

j_gene: TRBJ2-5
d_gene: TRBD2
abundance: .
v_gene: TRBV6-5
CDR3nt: TGTGCCAGCAGTTACCCACTAGCGGGGGGGCCGGAGACCCAGTACTTC
CDR3aa: CASSYPLAGGPETQYF

j_gene: TRBJ2-5
d_gene: .
abundance: few
v_gene: TRBV4-2
CDR3nt: TGTGCCAGCAGCCGGAAGACGGGTGTCGGAGAGACCCAGTACTTC
CDR3aa: CASSRKTGVGETQYF

j_gene: TRBJ2-3
d_gene: TRBD2
abundance: .
v_gene: TRBV7-2
CDR3nt: TGTGCCAGCAGCCCAAGTAGCGGGGGGATAGATACGCAGTATTTT
CDR3aa: CASSPSSGGIDTQYF

j_gene: TRBJ2-1
d_gene: TRBD1
abundance: few
v_gene: TRBV10-3
CDR3nt: TGTGCCATCAGTGACTACGACAGGGGACTCTCCTACAATGAGCAGTTCTTC
CDR3aa: CAISDYDRGLSYNEQFF

j_gene: TRBJ2-4
d_gene: TRBD1
abundance: .
v_gene: TRBV9
CDR3nt: TGTGCCAGCAGCCCGGGCAGGGGGCTAGACATTCAGTACTTC
CDR3aa: CASSPGRGLDIQYF

j_gene: TRBJ1-2
d_gene: .
abundance: few
v_gene: TRBV18
CDR3nt: TGTGCCAGCTCACCACCGGGCAGTAACTATGGCTACACCTTC
CDR3aa: CASSPPGSNYGYTF

j_gene: TRBJ2-7
d_gene: TRBD1
abundance: .
v_gene: TRBV6-5
CDR3nt: TGTGCCAGCAGTGACAGGGGGACCTACGAGCAGTACTTC
CDR3aa: CASSDRGTYEQYF

j_gene: TRBJ2-2
d_gene: TRBD1
abundance: .
v_gene: TRBV5-4
CDR3nt: TGTGCCAGCAGCTTGGGGAGGGCAGGGGGCTCCGGGGAGCTGTTTTTT
CDR3aa: CASSLGRAGGSGELFF

j_gene: TRBJ2-5
d_gene: .
abundance: .
v_gene: TRBV7-9
CDR3nt: TGTGCCAGCAGCCCCCCGGGCCTCATACAAGAGACCCAGTACTTC
CDR3aa: CASSPPGLIQETQYF

j_gene: TRBJ2-1
d_gene: .
abundance: .
v_gene: TRBV7-2
CDR3nt: TGCGCCAGCAGCCAAGAACGGGGGCGCGAGCAGTTCTTC
CDR3aa: CASSQERGREQFF

j_gene: TRBJ2-3
d_gene: TRBD1
abundance: .
v_gene: TRBV9
CDR3nt: TGTGCCAGCAGCGTCCGTAGACAGGGAGTCCCAGATACGCAGTATTTT
CDR3aa: CASSVRRQGVPDTQYF

j_gene: TRBJ2-5
d_gene: .
abundance: .
v_gene: TRBV5-1
CDR3nt: TGCGCCAGCATCATGGGGTACGGGACCTCAAGAGAGACCCAGTACTTC
CDR3aa: CASIMGYGTSRETQYF

j_gene: TRBJ2-5
d_gene: .
abundance: .
v_gene: TRBV2
CDR3nt: TGTGCCAGCAATGGGGTTGGAGAGACCCAGTACTTC
CDR3aa: CASNGVGETQYF

j_gene: TRBJ2-7
d_gene: .
abundance: few
v_gene: TRBV29-1
CDR3nt: TGCAGCGTTGTCCAGGGTACCCTCTACGAGCAGTACTTC
CDR3aa: CSVVQGTLYEQYF

j_gene: TRBJ2-5
d_gene: TRBD2
abundance: .
v_gene: TRBV18
CDR3nt: TGTGCCAGCTCACTTGGACTAGGCGAGACCCAGTACTTC
CDR3aa: CASSLGLGETQYF

j_gene: TRBJ2-4
d_gene: TRBD2
abundance: once
v_gene: TRBV7-2
CDR3nt: TGTGCCAGCAGCTCCCTAGCGGGAGGGCCACTAGCCAAAAACATTCAGTACTTC
CDR3aa: CASSSLAGGPLAKNIQYF

j_gene: TRBJ2-1
d_gene: TRBD2
abundance: .
v_gene: TRBV5-6
CDR3nt: TGTGCCAGCAGCAGCTCAGTAGCGGGAGGGCCAGGTGAGCAGTTCTTC
CDR3aa: CASSSSVAGGPGEQFF

j_gene: TRBJ2-3
d_gene: .
abundance: .
v_gene: TRBV6-5
CDR3nt: TGTGCCAGCAGCCCAAACACAGATACGCAGTATTTT
CDR3aa: CASSPNTDTQYF

j_gene: TRBJ1-2
d_gene: TRBD1
abundance: .
v_gene: TRBV29-1
CDR3nt: TGCAGCATCGAGACAGGGGGCGACAATGGCTACACCTTC
CDR3aa: CSIETGGDNGYTF

j_gene: TRBJ2-3
d_gene: .
abundance: .
v_gene: TRBV2
CDR3nt: TGTGCCAGCAGCCCGGGACCGACCTCCACAGATACGCAGTATTTT
CDR3aa: CASSPGPTSTDTQYF

j_gene: TRBJ1-2
d_gene: .
abundance: few
v_gene: TRBV4-1
CDR3nt: TGCGCCAGCAGCCTGGGGATTGATGGCTACACCTTC
CDR3aa: CASSLGIDGYTF

j_gene: TRBJ2-1
d_gene: TRBD1
abundance: .
v_gene: TRBV6-6
CDR3nt: TGTGCCAGCAGTTACTTTGGACAGGGGCTGTTCTTC
CDR3aa: CASSYFGQGLFF

j_gene: TRBJ2-7
d_gene: .
abundance: .
v_gene: TRBV6-5
CDR3nt: TGTGCCAGCACCCTCCACGAGCAGTACTTC
CDR3aa: CASTLHEQYF